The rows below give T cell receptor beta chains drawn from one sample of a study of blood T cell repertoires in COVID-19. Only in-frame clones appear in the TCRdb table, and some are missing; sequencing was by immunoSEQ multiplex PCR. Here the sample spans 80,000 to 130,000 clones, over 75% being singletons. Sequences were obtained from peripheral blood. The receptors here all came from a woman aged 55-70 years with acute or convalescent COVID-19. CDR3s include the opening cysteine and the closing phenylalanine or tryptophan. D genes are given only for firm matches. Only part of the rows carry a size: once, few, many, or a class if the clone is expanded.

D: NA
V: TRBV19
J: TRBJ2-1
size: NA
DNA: TGTGCCAGTAGTATAGATCGAGGCGGGGCGCGGTTCTTC
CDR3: CASSIDRGGARFF

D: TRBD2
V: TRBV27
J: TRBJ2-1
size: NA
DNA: TGTGCCAGCAGTTTATTTGTTATTGGCGGGAGAGGGAATGAGCAGTTCTTC
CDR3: CASSLFVIGGRGNEQFF

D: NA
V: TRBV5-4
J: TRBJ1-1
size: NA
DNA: TGTGCCAGCAAACAAGGGGGGGACACTGAAGCTTTCTTT
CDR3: CASKQGGDTEAFF

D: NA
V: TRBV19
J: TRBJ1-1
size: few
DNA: TGTGCCAGTAGTAGGACGGGCAGGGAAGGGACTGAAGCTTTCTTT
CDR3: CASSRTGREGTEAFF

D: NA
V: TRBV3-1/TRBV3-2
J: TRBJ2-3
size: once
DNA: TGTGCCAGCAGCCAGGTCCTCGTTAGAAATACGCAGTATTTT
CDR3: CASSQVLVRNTQYF

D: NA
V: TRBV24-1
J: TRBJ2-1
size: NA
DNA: TGTGCCACCACTAGCGACTCCTACAATGAGCAGTTCTTC
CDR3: CATTSDSYNEQFF

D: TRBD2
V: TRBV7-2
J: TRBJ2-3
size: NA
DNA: TGTGCCAGCAGGCTAGCGGGAGGGACAGATACGCAGTATTTT
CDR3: CASRLAGGTDTQYF

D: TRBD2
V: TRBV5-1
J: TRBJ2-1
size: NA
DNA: TGCGCCAGCAGCTTGGGGTCGGTAGCGGGTGACAATGAGCAGTTCTTC
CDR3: CASSLGSVAGDNEQFF

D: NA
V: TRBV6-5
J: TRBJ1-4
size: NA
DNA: TGTGCCAGCTCGGGGTCGCTTAATGAAAAACTGTTTTTT
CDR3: CASSGSLNEKLFF

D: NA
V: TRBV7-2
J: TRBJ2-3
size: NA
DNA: TGTGCCAGCAGTCACCAGGGGACAAGGGGTACGCAGTATTTT
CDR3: CASSHQGTRGTQYF

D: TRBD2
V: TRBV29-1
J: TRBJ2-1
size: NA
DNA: TGCAGCGCTGACCCCGATGGGACTAGCGGCTCCTACAATGAGCAGTTCTTC
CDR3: CSADPDGTSGSYNEQFF

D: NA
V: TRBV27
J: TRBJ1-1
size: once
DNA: TGTGCCAGCAGTTTATCTCGCAGGAACACTGAAGCTTTCTTT
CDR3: CASSLSRRNTEAFF

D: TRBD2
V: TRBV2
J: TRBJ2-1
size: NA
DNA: TGTGCCAGCAGTGAAATGGGACTAGATAATGAGCAGTTCTTC
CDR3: CASSEMGLDNEQFF

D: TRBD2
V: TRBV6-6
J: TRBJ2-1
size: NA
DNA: TGTGCCAGCAAGGCCGGGACTAGCGGGAGGAATGAGCAGTTCTTC
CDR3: CASKAGTSGRNEQFF

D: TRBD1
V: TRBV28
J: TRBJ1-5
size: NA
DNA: TGTGCCAGCAGTACTATACGCGTGGTCGGGACAGGGAATTTCGGGAATCAGCCCCAGCATTTT
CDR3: CASSTIRVVGTGNFGNQPQHF

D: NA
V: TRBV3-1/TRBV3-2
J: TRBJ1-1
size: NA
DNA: TGTGCCAGCAAGCCCGACACGAACACTGAAGCTTTCTTT
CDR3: CASKPDTNTEAFF

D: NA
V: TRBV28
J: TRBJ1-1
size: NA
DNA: TGTGCCAGCAGTTTACAGGGTCGGAACACTGAAGCTTTCTTT
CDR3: CASSLQGRNTEAFF

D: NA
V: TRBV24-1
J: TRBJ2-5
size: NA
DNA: TGTGCCACCAGTGACCCGCGGCAGGGTGGAAAGACCCAGTACTTC
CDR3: CATSDPRQGGKTQYF

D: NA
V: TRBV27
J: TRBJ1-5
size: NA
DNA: TGTGCCAGGGGCGGGCGCAATCAGCCCCAGCATTTT
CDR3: CARGGRNQPQHF

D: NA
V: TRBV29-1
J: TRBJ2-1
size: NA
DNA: TGCAGCGTACCTAAAGGTGTCGGAGGCCCTCCCTCCTACAATGAGCAGTTCTTC
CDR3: CSVPKGVGGPPSYNEQFF

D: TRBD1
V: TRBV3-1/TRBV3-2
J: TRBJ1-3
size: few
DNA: TGTGCCAGCAGCCAAATTGGACAGGGAGTCAGCACCATATATTTT
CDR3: CASSQIGQGVSTIYF

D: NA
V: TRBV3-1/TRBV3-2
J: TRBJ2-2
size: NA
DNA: TGTGCCAGCAGTCTAGTTACCGGGGAGCTGTTTTTT
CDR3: CASSLVTGELFF

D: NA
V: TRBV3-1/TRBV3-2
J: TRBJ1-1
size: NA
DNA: TGTGCCAGCAGCCGAACAGGAGGGGCGGGTACTGAAGCTTTCTTT
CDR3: CASSRTGGAGTEAFF

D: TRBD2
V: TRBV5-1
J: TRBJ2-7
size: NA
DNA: TGCGCCAGCAGCAAAGGGACTAGCGGGAGCTACGAGCAGTACTTC
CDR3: CASSKGTSGSYEQYF

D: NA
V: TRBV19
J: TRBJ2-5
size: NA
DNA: TGTGCCAGTAGTATAGTGGCTAGCTTAAAAGAGACCCAGTACTTC
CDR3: CASSIVASLKETQYF

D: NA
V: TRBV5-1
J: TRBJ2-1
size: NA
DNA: TGCGCCAGCAGCTTGCCCGTTAACAATGAGCAGTTCTTC
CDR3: CASSLPVNNEQFF

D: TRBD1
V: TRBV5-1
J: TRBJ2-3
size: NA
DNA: TGCGCCAGCTGGACTGAACCGGGACAGCGTACAGATACGCAGTATTTT
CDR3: CASWTEPGQRTDTQYF

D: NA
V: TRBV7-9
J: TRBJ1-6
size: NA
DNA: TGTGCCAGCAGCTTAGTCTCAGGGTCGGATTCACCCCTCCACTTT
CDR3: CASSLVSGSDSPLHF

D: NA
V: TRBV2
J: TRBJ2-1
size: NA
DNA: TGTGCCAGCAGTGAGGAGCGGAGCTCCTACAATGAGCAGTTCTTC
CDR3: CASSEERSSYNEQFF

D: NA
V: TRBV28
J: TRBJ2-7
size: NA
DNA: TGTGCCAGCAGTCTAGTAAACCCCTACGAGCAGTACTTC
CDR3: CASSLVNPYEQYF

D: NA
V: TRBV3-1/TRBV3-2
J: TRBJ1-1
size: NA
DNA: TGTGCCAGCAGCAATCTCTTTGAAGCTTTCTTT
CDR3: CASSNLFEAFF

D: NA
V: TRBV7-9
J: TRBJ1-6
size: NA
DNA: TGTGCCAGCAGCTTGAGTCGGCAGGGGAATTCACCCCTCCACTTT
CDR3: CASSLSRQGNSPLHF